Here is one T cell receptor (beta chain) with its context. The sample belongs to a study of control samples from healthy donors and cancer patients. The assay was immunoSEQ multiplex PCR, and TCRdb's table has in-frame clones only and misses some. The data show 120,000 or so clones, about 92% seen once. CDR1 is DFQATT, CDR2 SNEGSKA, per germline (reference sequence). This CDR3 comprises 17 residues. The V segment lost 3 bases and the J segment 14 bases; nucleotides outside the gene matches: 22. The source material was PBMCs. This chain connects TRBV20-1 to TRBJ2-1, with 10 bases identical to TRBD2. This sequence was found in a man over 45 with head and neck cancer. Written as DNA, the CDR3 is TGCAGTGCTAGTGGGAGCGGGGGGGCGCAAGGTCTCCTTAATAAGTTCTTC. Translating it yields CSASGSGGAQGLLNKFF.